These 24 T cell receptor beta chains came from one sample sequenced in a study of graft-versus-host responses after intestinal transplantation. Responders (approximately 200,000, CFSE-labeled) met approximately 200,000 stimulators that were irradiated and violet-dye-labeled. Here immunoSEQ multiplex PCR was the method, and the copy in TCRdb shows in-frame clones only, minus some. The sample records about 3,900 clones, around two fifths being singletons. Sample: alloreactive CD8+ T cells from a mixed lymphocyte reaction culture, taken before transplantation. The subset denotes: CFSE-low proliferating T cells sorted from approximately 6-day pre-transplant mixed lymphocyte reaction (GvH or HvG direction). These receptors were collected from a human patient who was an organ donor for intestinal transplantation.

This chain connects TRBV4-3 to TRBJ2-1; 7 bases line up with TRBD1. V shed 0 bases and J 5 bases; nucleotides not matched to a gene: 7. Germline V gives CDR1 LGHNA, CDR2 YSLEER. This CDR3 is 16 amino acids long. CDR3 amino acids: CASSQEAGTANNEQFF. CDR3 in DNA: TGCGCCAGCAGCCAAGAGGCCGGGACAGCTAACAATGAGCAGTTCTTC.

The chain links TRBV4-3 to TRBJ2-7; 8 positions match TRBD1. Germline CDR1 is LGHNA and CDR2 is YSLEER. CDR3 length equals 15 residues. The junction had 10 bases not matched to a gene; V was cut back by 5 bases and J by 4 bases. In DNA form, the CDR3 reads TGCGCCAGCAGCGTAGGACAGGGACCCCTTTACGAGCAGTACTTC. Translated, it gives CASSVGQGPLYEQYF.

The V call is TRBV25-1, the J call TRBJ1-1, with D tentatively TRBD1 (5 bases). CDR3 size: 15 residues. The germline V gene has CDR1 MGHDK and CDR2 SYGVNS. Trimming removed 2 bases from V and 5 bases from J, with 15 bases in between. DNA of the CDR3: TGTGCCAGCAGTGAAGGTCTGGGGGGTGGGACTGAAGCTTTCTTT. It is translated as CASSEGLGGGTEAFF. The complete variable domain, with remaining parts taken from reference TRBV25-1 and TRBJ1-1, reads EADIYQTPRYLVIGTGKKITLECSQTMGHDKMYWYQQDPGMELHLIHYSYGVNSTEKGDLSSESTVSRIRTEHFPLTLESARPSHTSQYLCASSEGLGGGTEAFFGQGTRLTVV.

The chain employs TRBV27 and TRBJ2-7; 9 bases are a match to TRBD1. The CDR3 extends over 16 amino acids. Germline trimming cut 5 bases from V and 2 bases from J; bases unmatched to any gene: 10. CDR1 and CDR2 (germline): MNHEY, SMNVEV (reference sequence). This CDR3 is CASSPLSGQGTYEQYF. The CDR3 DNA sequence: TGTGCCAGCAGTCCCCTCTCTGGACAGGGGACCTACGAGCAGTACTTC.

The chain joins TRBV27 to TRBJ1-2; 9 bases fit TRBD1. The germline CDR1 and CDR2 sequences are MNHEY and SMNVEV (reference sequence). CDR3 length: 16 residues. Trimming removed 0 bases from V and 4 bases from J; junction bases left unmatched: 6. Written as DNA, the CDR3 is TGTGCCAGCAGTTTATCGCGGACAGGGGTAACCTATGGCTACACCTTC. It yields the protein CASSLSRTGVTYGYTF.

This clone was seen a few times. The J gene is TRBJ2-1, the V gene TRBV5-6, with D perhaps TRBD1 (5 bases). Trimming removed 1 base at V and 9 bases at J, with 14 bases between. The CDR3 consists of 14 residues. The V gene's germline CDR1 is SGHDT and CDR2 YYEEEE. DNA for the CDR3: TGTGCCAGCAGCTTGAGGGGCCTAGTGGTTGAGCAGTTCTTC. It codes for CASSLRGLVVEQFF.

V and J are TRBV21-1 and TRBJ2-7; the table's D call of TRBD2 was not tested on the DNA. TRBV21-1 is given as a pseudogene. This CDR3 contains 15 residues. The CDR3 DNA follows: TGTGCCAGCAGCCCCCCATTCCGGGAGAACTACGAGCAGTACTTC. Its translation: CASSPPFRENYEQYF.

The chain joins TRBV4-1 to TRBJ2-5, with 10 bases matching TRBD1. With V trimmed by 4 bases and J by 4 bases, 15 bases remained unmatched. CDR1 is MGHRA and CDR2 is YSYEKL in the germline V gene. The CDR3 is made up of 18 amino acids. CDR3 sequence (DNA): TGCGCCAGCAGCCCGCCGTTCCCCGCGGGACAGGGGATAGAGACCCAGTACTTC. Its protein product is CASSPPFPAGQGIETQYF.

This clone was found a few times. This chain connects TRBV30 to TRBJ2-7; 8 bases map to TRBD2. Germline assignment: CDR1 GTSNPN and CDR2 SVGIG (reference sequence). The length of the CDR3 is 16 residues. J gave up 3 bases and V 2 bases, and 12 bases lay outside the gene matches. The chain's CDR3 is CAWSLPPTSGYYEQYF. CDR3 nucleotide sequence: TGTGCCTGGAGTTTACCCCCTACTAGCGGCTACTACGAGCAGTACTTC.

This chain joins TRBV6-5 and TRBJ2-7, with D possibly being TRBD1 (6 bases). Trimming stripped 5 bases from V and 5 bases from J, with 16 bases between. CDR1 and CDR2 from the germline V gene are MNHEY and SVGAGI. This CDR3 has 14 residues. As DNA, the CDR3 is TGTGCCAGCAGTGATTACAGGGTTCGGGACGAGCAGTACTTC. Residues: CASSDYRVRDEQYF.

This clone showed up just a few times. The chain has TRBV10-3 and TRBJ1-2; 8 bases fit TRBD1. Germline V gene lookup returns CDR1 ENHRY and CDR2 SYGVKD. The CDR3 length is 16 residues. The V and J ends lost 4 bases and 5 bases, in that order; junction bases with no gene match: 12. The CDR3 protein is CAISGWDRLFRYGYTF. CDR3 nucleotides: TGTGCCATCAGTGGCTGGGACAGGCTTTTTCGGTATGGCTACACCTTC.

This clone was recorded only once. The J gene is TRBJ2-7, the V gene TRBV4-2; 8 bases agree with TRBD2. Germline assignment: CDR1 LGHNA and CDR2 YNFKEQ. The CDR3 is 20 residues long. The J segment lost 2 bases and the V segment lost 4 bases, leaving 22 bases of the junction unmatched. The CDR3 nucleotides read TGTGCCAGCAGCCCACATTCTGCATGGGGGGCTAGCGGGCCTCCCTACGAGCAGTACTTC. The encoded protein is CASSPHSAWGASGPPYEQYF.

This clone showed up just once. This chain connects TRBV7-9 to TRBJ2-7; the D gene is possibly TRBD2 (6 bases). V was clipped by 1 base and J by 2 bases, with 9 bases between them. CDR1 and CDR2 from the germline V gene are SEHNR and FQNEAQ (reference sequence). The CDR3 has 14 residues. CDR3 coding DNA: TGTGCCAGCAGCTTAGACGGGAGAACCTACGAGCAGTACTTC. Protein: CASSLDGRTYEQYF.

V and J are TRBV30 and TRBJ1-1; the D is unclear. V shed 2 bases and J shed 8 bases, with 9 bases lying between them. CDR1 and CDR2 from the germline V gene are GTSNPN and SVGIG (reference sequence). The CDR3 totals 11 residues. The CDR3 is CAWSLAREAFF. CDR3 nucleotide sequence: TGTGCCTGGAGTCTAGCGAGGGAAGCTTTCTTT.

CDR3 sequence reads: CASSLIGQGADTEAFF. The CDR3, as DNA: TGTGCCAGCAGCTTAATTGGACAGGGGGCGGACACTGAAGCTTTCTTT. The genes are TRBV13 and TRBJ1-1; 11 positions agree with TRBD1. The germline gives CDR1 PRHDT, CDR2 FYEKMQ (reference sequence). V lost 2 bases, J lost 3 bases, and 5 bases stayed unmatched. This CDR3 has 16 amino acids.

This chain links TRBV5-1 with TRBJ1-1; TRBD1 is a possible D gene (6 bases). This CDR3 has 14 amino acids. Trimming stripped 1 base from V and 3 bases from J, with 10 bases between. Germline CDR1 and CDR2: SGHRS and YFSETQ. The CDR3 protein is CASSLYPGDTEAFF. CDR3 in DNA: TGCGCCAGCAGCTTGTACCCAGGGGACACTGAAGCTTTCTTT.

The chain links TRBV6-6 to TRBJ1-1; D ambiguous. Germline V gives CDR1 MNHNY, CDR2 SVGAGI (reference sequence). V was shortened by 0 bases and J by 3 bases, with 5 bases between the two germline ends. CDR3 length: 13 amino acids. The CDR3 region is CASSYSSDTEAFF. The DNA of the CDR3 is TGTGCCAGCAGTTACTCATCGGACACTGAAGCTTTCTTT.

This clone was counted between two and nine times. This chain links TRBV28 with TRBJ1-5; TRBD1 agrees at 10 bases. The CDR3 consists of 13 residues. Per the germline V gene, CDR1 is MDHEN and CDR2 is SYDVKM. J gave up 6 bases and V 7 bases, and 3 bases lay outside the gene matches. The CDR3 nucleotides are TGTGCCAGCACGACAGGGGGCCGTCAGCCCCAGCATTTT. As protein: CASTTGGRQPQHF.

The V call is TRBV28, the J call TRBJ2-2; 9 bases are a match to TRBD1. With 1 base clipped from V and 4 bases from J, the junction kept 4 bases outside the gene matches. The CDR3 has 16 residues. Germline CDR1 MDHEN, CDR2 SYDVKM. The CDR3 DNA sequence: TGTGCCAGCAGTTTATTAACAGGGGGCACCACCGGGGAGCTGTTTTTT. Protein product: CASSLLTGGTTGELFF.

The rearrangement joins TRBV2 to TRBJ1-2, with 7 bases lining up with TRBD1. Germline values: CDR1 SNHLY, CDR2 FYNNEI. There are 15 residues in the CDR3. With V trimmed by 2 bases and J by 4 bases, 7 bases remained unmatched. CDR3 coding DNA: TGTGCCAGCAGTGAATCTAGGCAGGGGGGCTATGGCTACACCTTC. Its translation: CASSESRQGGYGYTF.

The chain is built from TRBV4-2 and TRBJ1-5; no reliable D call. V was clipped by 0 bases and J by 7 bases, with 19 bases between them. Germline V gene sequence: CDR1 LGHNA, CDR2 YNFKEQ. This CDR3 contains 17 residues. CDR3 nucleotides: TGTGCCAGCAGCCAAGATTCCCCCCGGGGTTGGGGACAGCCCCAGCATTTT. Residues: CASSQDSPRGWGQPQHF.

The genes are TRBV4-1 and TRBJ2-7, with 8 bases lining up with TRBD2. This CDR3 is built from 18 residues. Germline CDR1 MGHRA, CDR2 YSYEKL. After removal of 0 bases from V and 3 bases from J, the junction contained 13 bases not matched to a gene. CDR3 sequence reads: CASSQESQYWTSNYEQYF. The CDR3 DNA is TGCGCCAGCAGCCAAGAAAGCCAATACTGGACTAGCAACTACGAGCAGTACTTC.

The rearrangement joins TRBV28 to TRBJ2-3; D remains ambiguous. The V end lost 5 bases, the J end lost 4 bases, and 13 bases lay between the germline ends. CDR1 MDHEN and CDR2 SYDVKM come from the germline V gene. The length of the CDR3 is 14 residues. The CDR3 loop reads CASSTPDFPDTQYF. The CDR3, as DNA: TGTGCCAGCAGTACCCCAGACTTTCCAGATACGCAGTATTTT.

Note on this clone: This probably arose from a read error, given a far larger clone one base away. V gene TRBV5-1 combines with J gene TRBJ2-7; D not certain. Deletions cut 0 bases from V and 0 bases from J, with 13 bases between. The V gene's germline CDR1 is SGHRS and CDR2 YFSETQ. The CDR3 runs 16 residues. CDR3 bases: TGCGCCAGCAGCTTGGAAGGCGGCTTCAGCTCCTACGAGCAGTACTTC. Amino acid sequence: CASSLEGGFSSYEQYF.